The 24 T cell receptor beta chains given below trace back to one sample, sequenced in a study of cytomegalovirus exposure and HLA in healthy donors. Primers for the PCR totalled 60 Vbeta and 13 Jbeta. Assay used: immunoSEQ multiplex PCR; TCRdb lists only in-frame clones, some missing. This table holds about 93,000 clones, 82% found once. Sequencing input: PBMCs. These TCRs come from a man in his fifties or sixties in good health and CMV-seronegative.

The chain couples TRBV19 to TRBJ2-7, with TRBD2 matching over 9 bases. This CDR3 is 16 amino acids long. The J segment lost 1 base and the V segment lost 5 bases, leaving 9 bases of the junction unmatched. Germline V CDR1 and CDR2: LNHDA, SQIVND (reference sequence). CDR3 amino acids: CASSPDSSGTSYEQYF. The CDR3 DNA follows: TGTGCCAGTAGTCCGGACTCTAGCGGGACTTCCTACGAGCAGTACTTC.

The rearrangement links TRBV6-6 to TRBJ2-7; TRBD2 agrees at 8 bases. The germline gives CDR1 MNHNY, CDR2 SVGAGI (reference sequence). This CDR3 is built from 13 residues. V was pared by 8 bases and J by 0 bases, with 3 bases of the junction left unmatched. The CDR3 DNA is TGTGCCAGCCACGGGACTAGCTCCTACGAGCAGTACTTC. This gives the protein CASHGTSSYEQYF.

This clone showed up just a few times. The chain carries TRBV5-1 and TRBJ2-7; tentatively, D is TRBD2 (7 bases). Germline CDR1 and CDR2: SGHRS and YFSETQ. The CDR3 loop spans 16 amino acids. The germline V and J ends were trimmed by 1 base and 1 base, with 15 bases remaining between them. The CDR3 here is CASSLSGGPPSYEQYF. CDR3 nucleotide sequence: TGCGCCAGCAGCTTGTCGGGGGGCCCACCTTCCTACGAGCAGTACTTC.

The chain carries TRBV7-9 and TRBJ1-2; D is ambiguous. CDR1 is SEHNR, CDR2 FQNEAQ, per germline (reference sequence). V lost 1 base and J lost 2, with 5 bases in between. The length of the CDR3 is 13 residues. CDR3 sequence: CASSLGGNYGYTF. In DNA, the CDR3 is TGTGCCAGCAGCTTAGGAGGCAACTATGGCTACACCTTC. The full variable domain, its missing parts supplied by reference TRBV7-9 and TRBJ1-2, is DTGVSQNPRHKITKRGQNVTFRCDPISEHNRLYWYRQTLGQGPEFLTYFQNEAQLEKSRLLSDRFSAERPKGSFSTLEIQRTEQGDSAMYLCASSLGGNYGYTFGSGTRLTVV.

This chain links TRBV28 with TRBJ1-2; 10 bases are shared with TRBD1. The junction had 10 bases not matched to a gene; V was cut back by 3 bases and J by 6 bases. The CDR3 is 16 residues long. Germline V lookup: CDR1 MDHEN, CDR2 SYDVKM. DNA of the CDR3: TGTGCCAGCAGTTTCTCACCGACAGGGGGCGCGGATGGCTACACCTTC. Its translation is CASSFSPTGGADGYTF.

The chain joins TRBV5-5 to TRBJ2-1, with 9 bases aligning to TRBD1. Germline V CDR1 and CDR2: SGHKS, YYEKEE (reference sequence). This CDR3 is built from 16 residues. Trimming removed 3 bases from V and 2 bases from J; junction bases left unmatched: 6. Written as DNA, the CDR3 is TGTGCCAGCAGCTCCACACGACAGGGGGCCTACAATGAGCAGTTCTTC. This translates into CASSSTRQGAYNEQFF.

This clone was observed a few times. The chain uses TRBV7-2 and TRBJ2-7; tentative D call: TRBD1 (8 bases). With 6 bases removed from V and 2 bases from J, the gap between germline ends came to 14 bases. The CDR3 is made up of 14 amino acids. CDR1 SGHTA and CDR2 FQGNSA come from the germline V gene. As DNA, the CDR3 is TGTGCCAGCAGGTCACAGGGGGGGGCCTACGAGCAGTACTTC. This codes for CASRSQGGAYEQYF.

As regards this clone: Different DNA sequences within this sample yield the same CDR3. The V call is TRBV5-4, the J call TRBJ2-2; 9 nucleotides agree with TRBD2. CDR1 SGHNT and CDR2 YYREEE come from the germline V gene (reference sequence). J gave up 5 bases and V 3 bases, and 8 bases lay outside the gene matches. The length of the CDR3 is 16 residues. For the CDR3, the DNA is TGTGCCAGCAGCTCGTCTAGCGGGGCCGGGACCGGGGAGCTGTTTTTT. Amino acid sequence: CASSSSSGAGTGELFF.

The rearrangement uses TRBV28 and TRBJ2-3, with D perhaps matching TRBD2 (6 bases). The CDR3 spans 16 residues. Trimming took 3 bases from V and 1 from J, leaving 14 bases between them. CDR1 is MDHEN and CDR2 is SYDVKM in the germline V gene. In DNA form, the CDR3 reads TGTGCCAGCAGTTTGTGGGCTTCGGGGGGCACAGATACGCAGTATTTT. Its protein is CASSLWASGGTDTQYF.

This rearrangement joins TRBV5-1 to TRBJ1-1, with a tentative D call TRBD1 (5 bases). CDR3 length: 16 amino acids. Germline lookup yields CDR1 SGHRS and CDR2 YFSETQ. The V end was cut by 4 bases, the J end by 1 base, with 17 bases between. The CDR3 sequence is CASSAPVGAGNTEAFF. The CDR3 DNA reads as TGCGCCAGCAGCGCGCCGGTAGGGGCAGGGAACACTGAAGCTTTCTTT.

J is TRBJ1-4 and V is TRBV2, with D perhaps matching TRBD1 (5 bases). Germline CDR1 is SNHLY and CDR2 is FYNNEI. Trimming shortened V by 5 bases and J by 15 bases, and 19 bases separated the two germline ends. The CDR3 covers 13 residues. The CDR3 DNA reads TGTGCCAGCAGTCCCGACCAGGGTGCTTGGATGTTTTTT. Translation gives CASSPDQGAWMFF.

The gene calls are TRBV19 and TRBJ1-1; TRBD1 might be the D (6 bases). The CDR3 runs 13 residues. V was pared by 4 bases and J by 5 bases, with 11 bases between. CDR1 LNHDA and CDR2 SQIVND come from the germline V gene (reference sequence). In nucleotides, the CDR3 is TGTGCCAGTAGTACGAACAGGGTAACTGAAGCTTTCTTT. Translating it yields CASSTNRVTEAFF.

This chain joins TRBV5-4 and TRBJ2-7, with TRBD2 matching 11 bases. CDR1 and CDR2 (germline): SGHNT, YYREEE (reference sequence). This CDR3 is 17 amino acids long. The V and J ends lost 2 bases and 11 bases, in that order; junction bases with no gene match: 18. The CDR3: CASSFRLAGLLAGWEYF. In nucleotides, the CDR3 is TGTGCCAGCAGCTTCAGACTAGCGGGATTGCTAGCGGGTTGGGAGTACTTC.

CDR3 loop: CASSYAGNYGYTF. CDR3 nucleotide sequence: TGTGCCAGCAGTTACGCAGGAAACTATGGCTACACCTTC. This sequence joins TRBV6-5 and TRBJ1-2; no clear D. Germline V gene data show CDR1 as MNHEY and CDR2 as SVGAGI. The CDR3 is made up of 13 amino acids. Trimming left V 2 bases short and J 2 bases short, with 6 bases between.

The chain links TRBV11-2 to TRBJ2-7; the D gene is possibly TRBD1 (6 bases). The CDR3 extends over 17 amino acids. Germline-derived CDR1 and CDR2 are SGHAT and FQNNGV. V lost 2 bases and J 0 bases, leaving 17 bases between the germline ends. The CDR3 spells CASSLLLGQGSSYEQYF. Here the CDR3 DNA reads TGTGCCAGCAGCTTATTACTCGGGCAGGGGAGCTCCTACGAGCAGTACTTC.

The V and J genes are TRBV7-6 and TRBJ2-2, with TRBD2 matching 13 bases. CDR3 length: 15 amino acids. From germline, CDR1 is SGHVS and CDR2 FNYEAQ. Trimming took 8 bases from V and 8 from J; bases not matched to a gene: 8. As DNA, the CDR3 is TGTGCCAGCGACCCCGGGACTAGCGGGAATGGGGAGCTGTTTTTT. Translation gives CASDPGTSGNGELFF.

In this sample, this clone turned up once. The chain recombines TRBV7-2 with TRBJ1-3, with 7 bases fitting TRBD1. Per germline, CDR1 SGHTA and CDR2 FQGNSA. V was clipped by 3 bases and J by 7 bases; unmatched bases: 12. The CDR3 totals 16 residues. In nucleotides, the CDR3 is TGTGCCAGCAGCTTCTACGGGACAGTTGAGGGGAACACCATATATTTT. This codes for CASSFYGTVEGNTIYF.

The V and J genes are TRBV7-6 and TRBJ1-2; 9 bases agree with TRBD1. J was trimmed by 7 bases and V by 2 bases; bases with no gene match: 5. The CDR3 runs to 14 residues. The germline V gene encodes CDR1 SGHVS and CDR2 FNYEAQ. CDR3 region: CASSLKEQGAGYTF. The CDR3 coding sequence is TGTGCCAGCAGCTTAAAAGAACAGGGGGCTGGCTACACCTTC.

The chain is built from TRBV7-9 and TRBJ1-3; D gene uncertain. Germline CDR1 SEHNR, CDR2 FQNEAQ (reference sequence). Trimming left V 5 bases short and J 0 bases short, with 11 bases between. The CDR3 runs 15 residues. The CDR3 loop reads CASSDGPNSGNTIYF. Written as DNA, the CDR3 is TGTGCCAGCAGCGATGGTCCTAACTCTGGAAACACCATATATTTT.

The V gene is TRBV7-2, the J gene TRBJ2-3; no clear D. The CDR3 has 13 amino acids. Germline values: CDR1 SGHTA, CDR2 FQGNSA. Trimming left V 5 bases short and J 8 bases short, with 14 bases between. CDR3 bases: TGTGCCAGCAGCCTAGGCCTGTCGGGTACGCAGTATTTT. It encodes CASSLGLSGTQYF.

The chain couples TRBV25-1 to TRBJ2-7; TRBD1 is a possible D gene (6 bases). V dropped 5 bases and J dropped 2 bases, with 16 bases sitting between them. CDR3 length: 15 residues. The V gene's germline CDR1 is MGHDK and CDR2 SYGVNS. CDR3 residues: CASSSFLDSTYEQYF. In nucleotides, the CDR3 is TGTGCCAGCAGTTCTTTCCTGGACAGCACCTACGAGCAGTACTTC.

The table lists this clone with a count of one. The junction and the germline gene differ at one end; a read error may be behind it. V usage is TRBV6-1 and J usage is TRBJ2-7; D is perhaps TRBD1 (5 bases). This CDR3 region has 14 residues. The germline V gene has CDR1 MNHNS and CDR2 SASEGT. This CDR3 reads CASSEAFERRRADF. Written as DNA, the CDR3 is TGTGCCAGCAGTGAAGCGTTCGAGCGCCGCAGGGCAGACTTC.

The chain carries TRBV2 and TRBJ1-1; 8 positions match TRBD1. This CDR3 is built from 15 residues. Germline assignment: CDR1 SNHLY and CDR2 FYNNEI. The V gene end was trimmed by 6 bases and the J gene end by 0 bases; junction bases not matched to a gene: 6. The CDR3 here is CASRRQGPVNTEAFF. The CDR3 DNA follows: TGTGCCAGCAGGAGACAGGGGCCGGTGAACACTGAAGCTTTCTTT. Supplemented by reference TRBV2 and TRBJ1-1, the full variable domain reads EPEVTQTPSHQVTQMGQEVILRCVPISNHLYFYWYRQILGQKVEFLVSFYNNEISEKSEIFDDQFSVERPDGSNFTLKIRSTKLEDSAMYFCASRRQGPVNTEAFFGQGTRLTVV.

The table lists this clone with a count of one. J is TRBJ1-1 and V is TRBV6-6, with 10 bases fitting TRBD1. CDR1 is MNHNY and CDR2 is SVGAGI in the germline V gene (reference sequence). V dropped 6 bases and J dropped 3; count of bases not matched to a gene: 7. The CDR3 has 15 amino acids. The CDR3 sequence is CASRTSGQGYTEAFF. In DNA form, the CDR3 reads TGTGCCAGCAGAACTTCGGGACAGGGGTACACTGAAGCTTTCTTT.